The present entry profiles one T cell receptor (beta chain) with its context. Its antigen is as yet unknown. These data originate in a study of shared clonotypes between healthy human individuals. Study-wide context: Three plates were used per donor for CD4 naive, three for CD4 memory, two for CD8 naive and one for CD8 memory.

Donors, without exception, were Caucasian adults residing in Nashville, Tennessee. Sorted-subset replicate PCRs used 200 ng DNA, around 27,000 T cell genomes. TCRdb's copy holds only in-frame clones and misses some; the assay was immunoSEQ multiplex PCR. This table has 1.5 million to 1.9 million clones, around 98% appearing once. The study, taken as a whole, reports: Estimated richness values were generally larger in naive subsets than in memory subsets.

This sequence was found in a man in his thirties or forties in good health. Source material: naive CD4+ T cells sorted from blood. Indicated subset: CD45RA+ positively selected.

The CDR3 protein is CATITPSGGDSPAEAFF. CDR3 nucleotides: TGTGCCACCATCACACCTAGCGGAGGGGACAGTCCTGCTGAAGCTTTCTTT. This sequence joins TRBV15 and TRBJ1-1; 7 nucleotides line up with TRBD1. Germline V gene data show CDR1 as LNHNV and CDR2 as YYDKDF (reference sequence). V shed 7 bases, J shed 6 bases, and the junction held 20 bases outside the gene matches. The CDR3 has 17 residues.